Sequencing of this T cell receptor beta chain was carried out in a study of PD-1 blockade in classical Hodgkin lymphoma. Findings and limits, study-wide: When nivolumab was started under 1 year after ASCT, patients were excluded. TCR diversity rose significantly by C4D1 in CD4+ but not CD8+ cells.

Data came from immunoSEQ multiplex PCR; TCRdb stores just in-frame clones and leaves some out. The table records around 93,000 clones, 78% of them present only once. Stated time point: cycle 4 day 1 (C4D1), after 6 weeks of nivolumab. All patients relapsed after autologous stem cell transplantation, and brentuximab vedotin exposure varied. Relapsed/refractory classical Hodgkin lymphoma patients had complete, partial or progressive responses. This clone was seen a few times. What it recognizes is unknown. This TCR was recovered from a human donor with classical Hodgkin lymphoma. Sequencing used peripheral blood mononuclear cells (PBMCs), obtained before the fourth cycle of nivolumab.

This CDR3 reads CASSLVTFSGGAPNEQFF. CDR3 nucleotides: TGTGCCAGCAGCTTAGTAACTTTTTCGGGAGGGGCACCGAATGAGCAGTTCTTC. This chain connects TRBV7-7 to TRBJ2-1; 8 bases fit TRBD2. This CDR3 contains 18 residues. Germline assignment: CDR1 SSHAT and CDR2 FNYEAQ (reference sequence). J lost 7 bases, V lost 1 base, and 15 bases had no gene match.